This TCR beta chain was sequenced for a study of control samples from healthy donors and cancer patients. Sequenced by immunoSEQ multiplex PCR; TCRdb stores in-frame clones only, minus some. The sample yields about 89,000 clones, roughly 86% seen once. The V end lost 2 bases, the J end lost 0 bases, and 6 bases lay between the germline ends. Germline values: CDR1 MNHEY, CDR2 SVGAGI. The CDR3 length is 14 residues. This receptor was identified in a man aged 30 to 45 in good health. The V call is TRBV6-5, the J call TRBJ2-3; D uncertain. Sequencing was done on a sample of blood. CDR3 nucleotides: TGTGCCAGCAGTTACAGCCTGAGCACAGATACGCAGTATTTT. Its protein product is CASSYSLSTDTQYF.